The clone carrying this T cell receptor beta chain appeared a single time. Assay used: immunoSEQ multiplex PCR; TCRdb lists only in-frame clones, some missing. This table holds some 120,000 clones, 90% found once. The V end was cut by 3 bases, the J end by 2 bases, with 14 bases between. This CDR3 region has 15 residues. The germline V gene has CDR1 SGHRS and CDR2 YFSETQ. The entry originates in a study of blood T cell repertoires in COVID-19. About the study: Material from acute and convalescent COVID-19 was sourced from the United States, Italy and Spain.

The source material was peripheral blood. This TCR derives from a man aged 55 to 70 with COVID-19, enrolled during active disease. The chain uses TRBV5-1 and TRBJ1-1, with D unresolved. The CDR3 loop is CASSSIPGENTEAFF. CDR3 DNA: TGCGCCAGCAGCTCGATCCCGGGTGAAAACACTGAAGCTTTCTTT.